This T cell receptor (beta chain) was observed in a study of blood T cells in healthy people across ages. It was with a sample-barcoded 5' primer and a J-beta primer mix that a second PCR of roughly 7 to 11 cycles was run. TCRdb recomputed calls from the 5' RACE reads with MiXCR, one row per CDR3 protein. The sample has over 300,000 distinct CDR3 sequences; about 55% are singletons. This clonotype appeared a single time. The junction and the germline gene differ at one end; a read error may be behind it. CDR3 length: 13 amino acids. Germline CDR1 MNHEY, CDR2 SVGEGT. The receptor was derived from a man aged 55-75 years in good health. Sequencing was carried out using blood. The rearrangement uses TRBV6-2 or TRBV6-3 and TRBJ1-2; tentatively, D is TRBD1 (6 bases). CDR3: CASNVGGHYGHTF. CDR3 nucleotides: TGTGCCAGCAACGTCGGGGGACACTATGGCCACACCTTC.